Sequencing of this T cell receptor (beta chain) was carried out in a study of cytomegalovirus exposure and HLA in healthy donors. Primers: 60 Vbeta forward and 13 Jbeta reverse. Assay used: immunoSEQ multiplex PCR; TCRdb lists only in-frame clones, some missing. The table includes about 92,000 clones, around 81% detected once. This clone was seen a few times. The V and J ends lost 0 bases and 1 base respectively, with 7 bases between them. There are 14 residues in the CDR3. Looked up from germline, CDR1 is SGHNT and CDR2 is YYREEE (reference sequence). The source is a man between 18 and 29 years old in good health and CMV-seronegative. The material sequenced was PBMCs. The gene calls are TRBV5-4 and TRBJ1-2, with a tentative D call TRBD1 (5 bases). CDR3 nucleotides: TGTGCCAGCAGCTTGGGGGGGGGTAACTATGGCTACACCTTC. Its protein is CASSLGGGNYGYTF.